This T cell receptor (beta chain) was sequenced during a study of blood T cell repertoires in COVID-19. Across the study: COVID-19 samples, acute and convalescent, were from the United States, Italy and Spain.

From germline, CDR1 is SGHRS and CDR2 YFSETQ. Trimming took 3 bases from V and 8 from J, leaving 11 bases between them. The CDR3 contains 12 residues. Only in-frame clones appear in the TCRdb table, and some are missing; sequencing was by immunoSEQ multiplex PCR. The table has approximately 37,000 clones, over 70% seen once; the top ten hold over 9%. What was sequenced was peripheral blood. This rearrangement joins TRBV5-1 to TRBJ1-2, with D possibly being TRBD1 (5 bases). The sequence was collected from a human donor in a cohort sampled during active COVID-19. The CDR3 DNA is TGCGCCAGCAGCTCGGGGGATAAGGGCTACACCTTC. This encodes CASSSGDKGYTF.